This TCR beta chain was recovered during a study of CD4 and CD8 cells across lung adenocarcinoma regions. V lost 1 base and J 2 bases, leaving 8 bases between the germline ends. The CDR3 totals 15 residues. MiXCR, run by TCRdb on the PCR reads, gives a single entry per CDR3 protein. Of around 25,000 distinct CDR3 sequences in the sample, over 40% were seen once. This clonotype was seen ten or more times. Donors had localized lung adenocarcinoma, a non-small cell lung cancer. This TCR was recovered from a male donor with lung adenocarcinoma. The CD4 and CD8 labels of this study may be unreliable. The gene calls are TRBV12-3 or TRBV12-4 and TRBJ2-2; D perhaps matches TRBD1 (6 bases). Source material: CD4+ T cells from the center of a lung tumor. In DNA form, the CDR3 reads TGTGCCAGCAGTTTAGAGGGGACAAACACCGGGGAGCTGTTTTTT. This gives the protein CASSLEGTNTGELFF.